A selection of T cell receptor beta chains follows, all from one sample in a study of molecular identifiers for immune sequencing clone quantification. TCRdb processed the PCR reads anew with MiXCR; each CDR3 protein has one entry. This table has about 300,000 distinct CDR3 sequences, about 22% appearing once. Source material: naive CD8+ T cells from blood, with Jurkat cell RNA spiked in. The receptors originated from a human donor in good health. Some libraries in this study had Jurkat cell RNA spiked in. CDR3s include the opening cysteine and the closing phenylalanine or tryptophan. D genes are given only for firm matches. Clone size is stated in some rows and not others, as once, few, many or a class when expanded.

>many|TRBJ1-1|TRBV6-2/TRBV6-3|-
CASSYRSELEAFF
TGTGCCAGCAGTTATAGAAGTGAACTAGAAGCTTTCTTT
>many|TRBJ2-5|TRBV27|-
CASGVVGSTQETQYF
TGTGCCAGCGGTGTGGTAGGGTCTACCCAAGAGACCCAGTACTTC
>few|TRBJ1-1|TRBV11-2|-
CASSTPVQVAFF
TGTGCCAGCAGCACACCTGTACAGGTGGCTTTCTTT
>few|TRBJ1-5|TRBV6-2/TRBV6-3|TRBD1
CASSPQGGGDQPQHF
TGTGCCAGCAGTCCCCAGGGGGGGGGAGATCAGCCCCAGCATTTT
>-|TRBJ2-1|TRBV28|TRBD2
CASSLPGLGLEQFF
TGTGCCAGCAGTCTTCCGGGACTAGGGCTCGAGCAGTTCTTC
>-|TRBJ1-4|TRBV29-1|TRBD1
CSAFRGPDERLFF
TGCAGCGCGTTTAGGGGGCCGGATGAAAGACTGTTTTTT
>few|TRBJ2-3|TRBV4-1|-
CASSPDSLAAPSTDTQYF
TGCGCCAGCAGCCCAGACAGTTTGGCGGCACCTAGCACAGATACGCAGTATTTT
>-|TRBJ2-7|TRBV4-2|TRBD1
CASSHPGTGVYEQYF
TGTGCCAGCAGCCACCCCGGGACAGGGGTGTACGAGCAGTACTTC
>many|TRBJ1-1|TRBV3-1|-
CASSQVGEGRTEAFF
TGTGCCAGCAGCCAAGTGGGGGAGGGACGCACTGAAGCTTTCTTT
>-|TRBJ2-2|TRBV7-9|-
CASSLTVAGELFF
TGTGCCAGCAGCTTGACAGTCGCCGGGGAGCTGTTTTTT
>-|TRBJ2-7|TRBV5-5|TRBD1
CANSLAPAGTGTYEQYF
TGTGCCAACAGCTTGGCCCCTGCCGGGACAGGGACCTACGAGCAGTACTTC
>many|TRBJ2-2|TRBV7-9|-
CASSFSGTDTGELFF
TGTGCCAGCAGCTTCTCGGGGACCGACACCGGGGAGCTGTTTTTT
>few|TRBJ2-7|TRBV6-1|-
CASSELGRTYEQYF
TGTGCCAGCAGTGAACTGGGGCGGACCTACGAGCAGTACTTC
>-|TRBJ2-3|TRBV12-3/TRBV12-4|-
CASSPGYGDSSLADTQYF
TGTGCCAGCAGCCCGGGCTACGGGGACTCCAGTTTAGCAGATACGCAGTATTTT
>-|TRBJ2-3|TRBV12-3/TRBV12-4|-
CAGSSRGLGTDTQYF
TGTGCCGGCAGTTCCCGGGGCCTGGGAACAGATACGCAGTATTTT
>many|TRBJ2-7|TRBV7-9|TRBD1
CASSSEGQGNYEQYF
TGTGCCAGCAGCTCCGAAGGACAGGGGAACTACGAGCAGTACTTC
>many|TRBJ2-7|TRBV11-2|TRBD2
CASSQGGLAGFSYF
TGTGCCAGCAGCCAGGGGGGACTAGCGGGATTCTCGTACTTC
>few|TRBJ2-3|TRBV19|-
CASSRSWTGTDTQYF
TGTGCCAGTAGTCGATCCTGGACAGGCACAGATACGCAGTATTTT